The TCR beta chain under discussion was sequenced for a study of blood T cell repertoires in COVID-19. Study-wide background: Italy, Spain and the United States were the sources of the convalescent and acute COVID-19 samples. The analysed material was cDNA or gDNA that came from T cells, B-cell-depleted T cells, or PBMCs.

Only in-frame clones appear in the TCRdb table, and some are missing; sequencing was by immunoSEQ multiplex PCR. The table lists about 33,000 clones, approximately 91% of them singletons. This clonotype was sampled from a human donor in a cohort sampled during active COVID-19. Sequencing was performed on peripheral blood.

CDR3 DNA sequence: TGTGCCAGCAGCGTAGGAGGGGGCCCCACTGAAGCTTTCTTT. Its protein product is CASSVGGGPTEAFF. The J gene is TRBJ1-1, the V gene TRBV9, with 7 bases matching TRBD1. CDR3 size: 14 residues. J lost 4 bases, V lost 0 bases, and 3 bases had no gene match. CDR1 and CDR2 (germline): SGDLS, YYNGEE. Variable domain in full (rest from reference TRBV9 and TRBJ1-1): DSGVTQTPKHLITATGQRVTLRCSPRSGDLSVYWYQQSLDQGLQFLIQYYNGEERAKGNILERFSAQQFPDLHSELNLSSLELGDSALYFCASSVGGGPTEAFFGQGTRLTVV.